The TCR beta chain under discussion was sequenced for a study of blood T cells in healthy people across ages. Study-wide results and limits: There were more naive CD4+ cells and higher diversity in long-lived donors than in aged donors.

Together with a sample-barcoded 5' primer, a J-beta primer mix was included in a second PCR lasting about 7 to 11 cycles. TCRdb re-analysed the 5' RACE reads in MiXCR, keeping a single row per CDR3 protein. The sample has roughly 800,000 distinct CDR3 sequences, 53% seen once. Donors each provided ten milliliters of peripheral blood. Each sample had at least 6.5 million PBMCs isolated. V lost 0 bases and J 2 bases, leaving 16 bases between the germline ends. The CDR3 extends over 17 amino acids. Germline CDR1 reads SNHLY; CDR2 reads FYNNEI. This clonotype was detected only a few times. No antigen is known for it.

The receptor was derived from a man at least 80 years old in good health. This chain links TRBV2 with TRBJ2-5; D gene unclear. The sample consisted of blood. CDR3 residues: CASSEAGQQYPQETQYF. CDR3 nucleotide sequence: TGTGCCAGCAGTGAAGCAGGGCAACAGTATCCTCAAGAGACCCAGTACTTC.